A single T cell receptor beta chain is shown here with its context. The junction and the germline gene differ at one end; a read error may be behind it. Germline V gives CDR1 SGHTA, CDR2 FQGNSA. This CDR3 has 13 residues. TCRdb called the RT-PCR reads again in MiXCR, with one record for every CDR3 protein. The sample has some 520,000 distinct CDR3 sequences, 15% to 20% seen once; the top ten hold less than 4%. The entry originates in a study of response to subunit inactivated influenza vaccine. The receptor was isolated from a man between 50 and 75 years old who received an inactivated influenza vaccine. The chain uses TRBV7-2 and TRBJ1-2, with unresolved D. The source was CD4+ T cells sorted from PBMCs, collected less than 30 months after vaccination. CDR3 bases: TGTCCCAGCAGCGTAGATATGAACTATGGCTACACCTTC. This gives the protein CPSSVDMNYGYTF.